Detailed here is one T cell receptor (beta chain). Its antigen target is currently unknown. No base quality values were provided; no much bigger clone lies one nucleotide off. Library preparation was by RT-PCR. The instrument was an Illumina HiSeq 2500. TCRdb applied fastp at Q25 and MiXCR to the public reads, then kept only in-frame beta chains. When rows share a CDR3 protein, they turn into one entry using the most common DNA and genes. The sample table shows hundreds of thousands of distinct CDR3 sequences, and 12% to 15% are seen once. The ten largest clones take up 7.6% of the sample. These data are taken from a study of response to subunit inactivated influenza vaccine (dated by TCRdb to 2016 to 2019). For the study in its entirety: To follow how T cells responded to a trivalent subunit inactivated influenza vaccine, the researchers relied on deep quantitative profiling of the T cell receptor repertoire. General study outcomes and caveats: It was suggested by the authors that each seasonal influenza vaccination may recruit only a limited number of new T cells.

From V the trimming removes 4 bases and from J it removes 2 bases, while the gene matches leave 14 bases of the junction unaccounted for. CDR1 and CDR2 are drawn from the germline V gene: MNHNS, SASEGT. The CDR3 starts with the cysteine, ends with the phenylalanine, and has 19 residues. Only the CDR3 region is kept as DNA, spanning 57 bases read in frame from base 1. The chain employs TRBV6-1 and TRBJ2-6; the central 7 bases match TRBD1. The sequenced sample was PBMCs from blood, obtained 14 to 15 days before vaccination. The sequence came from a man in his fifties who received an inactivated influenza vaccine. Donor details come from another sample of the same person, matched by shared clones. The base sequence is TGTGCCAGCAGTGGAGACTATTACGACAGGGCGGCTGGGGCCAACGTCCTGACTTTC. Its protein product is CASSGDYYDRAAGANVLTF.